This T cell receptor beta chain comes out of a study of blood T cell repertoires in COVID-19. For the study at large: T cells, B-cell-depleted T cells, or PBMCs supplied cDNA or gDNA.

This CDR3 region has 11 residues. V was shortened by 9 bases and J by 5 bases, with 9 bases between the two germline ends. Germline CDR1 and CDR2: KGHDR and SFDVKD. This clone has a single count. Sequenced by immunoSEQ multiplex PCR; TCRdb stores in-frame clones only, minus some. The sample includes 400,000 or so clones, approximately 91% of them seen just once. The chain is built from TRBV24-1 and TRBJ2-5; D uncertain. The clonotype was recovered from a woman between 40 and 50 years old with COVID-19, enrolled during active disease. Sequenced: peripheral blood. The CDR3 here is CATEAEETQYF. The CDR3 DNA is TGTGCCACCGAGGCGGAGGAGACCCAGTACTTC.